The 18 T cell receptor beta chains presented below share a single source sample, sequenced in a study of cytotoxic CD8 clonotypes in ibrutinib-treated CLL. Clones were sequenced by immunoSEQ multiplex PCR, and TCRdb holds only the in-frame ones, with some missing. The repertoire holds fewer than 25,000 clones, about 72% seen once, with around 28% in the top ten. The source material was PBMCs, sampled after 24 months of ibrutinib treatment. The receptors here all came from a human donor with chronic lymphocytic leukemia.

In this sample, this clone is medium-sized. This chain connects TRBV7-8 to TRBJ2-1; D call uncertain. The CDR3 extends over 12 amino acids. V lost 0 bases and J lost 9, with 6 bases in between. Looked up from germline, CDR1 is SGHVS and CDR2 is FQNEAQ. CDR3 sequence (DNA): TGTGCCAGCAGCTTAGCGGCCGTTGAGCAGTTCTTC. Translating it yields CASSLAAVEQFF.

This sequence joins TRBV21-1 and TRBJ1-5; the DNA was not compared with TRBD1, the D call given in the table. TRBV21-1 is a known pseudogene. This CDR3 contains 16 residues. The CDR3 nucleotides read TGTGCCAGCAGAAAATTCTTACATTGGCATCATCAGCCCCAGCATTTT. Translated, it gives CASRKFLHWHHQPQHF.

This clone is deemed medium-sized. A junction end diverges from the germline sequence, so it may reflect a read error. V is TRBV5-4 and J is TRBJ1-6; D perhaps matches TRBD1 (5 bases). The CDR3 extends over 12 amino acids. Germline CDR1 is SGHNT and CDR2 is YYREEE (reference sequence). The CDR3 coding sequence is TGCGCCATCGGGACGGTGGGTTCACCCCTCCACTTT. Translated: CAIGTVGSPLHF.

The V gene is TRBV29-1, the J gene TRBJ1-2, with D maybe TRBD1 (5 bases). Germline CDR1 SQVTM, CDR2 ANQGSEA. The length of the CDR3 is 14 residues. Between the trimmed V and J ends, which lost 5 bases and 4 bases, there was a span of 17 bases. This CDR3 is CSVPIPGTSYGYTF. As DNA, the CDR3 is TGCAGCGTTCCTATCCCGGGGACGTCCTATGGCTACACCTTC.

The gene calls are TRBV27 and TRBJ2-1; D could derive from TRBD1 or TRBD2 (5 bases each). The CDR3 spans 14 residues. Germline assignment: CDR1 MNHEY and CDR2 SMNVEV (reference sequence). Trimming took off 5 bases at V and 5 bases at J, with 13 bases between the two ends. Here the CDR3 DNA reads TGTGCCAGCAGTCCCCGGGACGGTAACAATGAGCAGTTCTTC. It is translated as CASSPRDGNNEQFF.

V and J are TRBV7-9 and TRBJ1-2; 7 nucleotides agree with TRBD1. Germline CDR1 SEHNR, CDR2 FQNEAQ (reference sequence). The CDR3 totals 16 residues. V lost 0 bases, J lost 5 bases, and 9 bases stayed unmatched. In DNA, the CDR3 is TGTGCCAGCAGCTTAGCGGTCGGGACAGATTATTATGGCTACACCTTC. Translated, it gives CASSLAVGTDYYGYTF.

This clone was counted a few times. The chain employs TRBV18 and TRBJ2-1; 9 bases match TRBD1. V was clipped by 3 bases and J by 7 bases; unmatched bases: 7. Germline CDR1 KGHSH, CDR2 LQKENI. This CDR3 has 15 residues. The CDR3 DNA reads TGTGCCAGCTCACCCCCGGGACAGGGTAGGAATGAGCAGTTCTTC. Protein sequence: CASSPPGQGRNEQFF.

This rearrangement joins TRBV18 to TRBJ1-2; no firm D call. Germline CDR1 is KGHSH and CDR2 is LQKENI. V was cut by 2 bases and J by 2 bases, with 6 bases left in between. There are 13 residues in the CDR3. The CDR3 DNA follows: TGTGCCAGCTCACCAGGAACCAACTATGGCTACACCTTC. Protein: CASSPGTNYGYTF.

The chain links TRBV10-3 to TRBJ2-3; the match to TRBD2 covers 11 bases. The CDR3 loop spans 14 amino acids. The V segment lost 10 bases and the J segment 1 base; nucleotides outside the gene matches: 4. CDR1 is ENHRY, CDR2 SYGVKD, per germline. The CDR3 region is CATTTSGGTDTQYF. The CDR3 nucleotides are TGTGCCACCACGACTAGCGGGGGCACAGATACGCAGTATTTT.

This sequence joins TRBV2 and TRBJ1-5; D is possibly TRBD1 (6 bases). Trimming took off 8 bases at V and 5 bases at J, with 16 bases between the two ends. CDR3 size: 14 residues. Germline assignment: CDR1 SNHLY and CDR2 FYNNEI. This CDR3 is CASAIRSGDQPQHF. Here the CDR3 DNA reads TGTGCCAGCGCTATTAGATCAGGGGATCAGCCCCAGCATTTT.

This clone has just a few counts. This chain uses TRBV5-1 with TRBJ1-6; tentative D call: TRBD1 (5 bases). V lost 0 bases to trimming and J lost 5 bases, with 15 bases between them. Germline V gene lookup returns CDR1 SGHRS and CDR2 YFSETQ. CDR3 length equals 17 residues. As DNA, the CDR3 is TGCGCCAGCAGCTTGGCGGGGGGGAGAGGGGATAATTCACCCCTCCACTTT. It translates to CASSLAGGRGDNSPLHF.

The genes are TRBV11-2 and TRBJ1-2; D is uncertain. The germline V and J ends were trimmed by 5 bases and 8 bases, with 24 bases remaining between them. The CDR3 runs to 16 residues. Germline V gives CDR1 SGHAT, CDR2 FQNNGV. CDR3 in amino acids: CASSPAPGRGLRGYTF. The CDR3 nucleotides read TGTGCCAGCAGCCCCGCTCCCGGCAGAGGACTTCGAGGCTACACCTTC.

The chain combines TRBV4-1 with TRBJ1-1; D uncertain. The V end was cut by 1 base, the J end by 5 bases, with 11 bases between. Germline CDR1 reads MGHRA; CDR2 reads YSYEKL. This CDR3 spans 14 amino acids. The CDR3 is CASSQVTRSTEAFF. Here the CDR3 DNA reads TGCGCCAGCAGCCAAGTAACCCGGAGTACTGAAGCTTTCTTT.

This clone is a singleton in its sample. J is TRBJ2-3 and V is TRBV29-1, with D unclear. The CDR3 is 12 amino acids. Trimming removed 0 bases at V and 2 bases at J, with 3 bases between. CDR1 and CDR2 from the germline V gene are SQVTM and ANQGSEA. CDR3 amino acids: CSVEDHTDTQYF. DNA for the CDR3: TGCAGCGTTGAAGATCACACAGATACGCAGTATTTT.

This chain links TRBV5-6 with TRBJ2-7; no definite D call. In germline, CDR1 is SGHDT, CDR2 YYEEEE. Deletions cut 2 bases from V and 3 bases from J, with 6 bases between. This CDR3 spans 12 amino acids. This CDR3 reads CASSFLSYEQYF. The CDR3, as DNA: TGTGCCAGCAGCTTCCTTAGCTACGAGCAGTACTTC.

The J gene is TRBJ1-6, the V gene TRBV29-1; D gene uncertain. CDR1 and CDR2 (germline): SQVTM, ANQGSEA. The CDR3 is made up of 19 amino acids. V lost 8 bases, J lost 0 bases, and 26 bases lay in between. The CDR3: CSPRSAHAQVSSYNSPLHF. The CDR3 DNA follows: TGCAGCCCCAGAAGCGCCCACGCTCAGGTAAGCTCCTATAATTCACCCCTCCACTTT.

The chain is built from TRBV11-2 and TRBJ2-3; 12 positions match TRBD2. CDR1 is SGHAT and CDR2 is FQNNGV in the germline V gene. V lost 5 bases, J lost 5 bases, and 11 bases stayed unmatched. This CDR3 contains 17 residues. The CDR3 region has the DNA TGTGCCAGCAGCCGACTGACTAGCGGGGGAATAAAAGATACGCAGTATTTT. This codes for CASSRLTSGGIKDTQYF.

A few counts support this clone. The V gene is TRBV2, the J gene TRBJ1-5; no clear D gene. In germline, CDR1 is SNHLY, CDR2 FYNNEI. Trimming cost V 6 bases and J 4 bases, with 10 bases left between them. The CDR3 covers 13 residues. The CDR3 spells CASRRVLNQPQHF. DNA of the CDR3: TGTGCCAGCAGAAGGGTCCTGAATCAGCCCCAGCATTTT.